This paragraph covers one TCR beta chain sequence. This CDR3 is 15 amino acids long. CDR1 and CDR2 from the germline V gene are SQVTM and ANQGSEA. V lost 0 bases, J lost 7 bases, and 16 bases lay in between. These data come from a study of T cell clones after liver transplantation. The method was immunoSEQ multiplex PCR; TCRdb's version includes in-frame clones alone and lacks a portion of them. The sample shows over 14,000 clones, around nine tenths of them seen only once. The chain links TRBV29-1 to TRBJ2-1; D call uncertain. Sequencing used CD8+ T cells from blood, obtained before liver transplant. This TCR derives from a human donor who received a liver transplant. CDR3 in DNA: TGCAGCGTTGAAGATCGTGGTAGGGCAAATAATGAGCAGTTCTTC. Translated: CSVEDRGRANNEQFF.